This TCR beta chain appears in the sequencing data of a study of CD8 T cells in Susac syndrome. V lost 1 base to trimming and J lost 4 bases, with 7 bases between them. The CDR3 is 13 amino acids. RNA, at roughly 0.45 to 1 ug, was reverse transcribed with random hexamers. TCRdb reprocessed the immunoSEQ multiplex PCR reads with MiXCR, giving one entry per CDR3 protein. The sample includes 100,000 to 150,000 distinct CDR3 sequences, 93% of them seen just once. Negative magnetic isolation gave CD8+ and CD4+ cells; FACS enriched CD8+ TEMRA. The chain has TRBV12-3 or TRBV12-4 and TRBJ1-1; D call uncertain. Sequencing was carried out using CD8+ T cells from PBMCs. The source of this sequence is a human donor with multiple sclerosis. The CDR3 reads CASSLGPVTEAFF. In DNA form, the CDR3 reads TGTGCCAGCAGTTTAGGTCCGGTCACTGAAGCTTTCTTT.